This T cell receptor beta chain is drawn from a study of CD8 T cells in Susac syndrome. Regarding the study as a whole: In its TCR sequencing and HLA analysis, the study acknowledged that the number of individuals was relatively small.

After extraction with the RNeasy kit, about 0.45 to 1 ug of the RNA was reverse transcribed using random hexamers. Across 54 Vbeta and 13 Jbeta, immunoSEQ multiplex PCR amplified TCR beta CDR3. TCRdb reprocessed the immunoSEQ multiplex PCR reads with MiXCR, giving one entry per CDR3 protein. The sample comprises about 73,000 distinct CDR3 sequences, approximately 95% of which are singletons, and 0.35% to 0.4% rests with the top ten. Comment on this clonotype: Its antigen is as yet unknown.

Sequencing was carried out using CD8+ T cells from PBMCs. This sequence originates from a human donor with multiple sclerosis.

CDR3 in amino acids: CASKQNLNTEAFF. For the CDR3, the DNA is TGTGCCAGCAAACAGAACCTGAACACTGAAGCTTTCTTT. V and J are TRBV6-5 and TRBJ1-1; no firm D call. This CDR3 contains 13 residues. Per germline, CDR1 MNHEY and CDR2 SVGAGI. The V and J ends lost 7 bases and 0 bases respectively, with 9 bases between them.